This T cell receptor (beta chain) derives from a study of blood T cell repertoires in COVID-19. The CDR3 runs 14 residues. V shed 4 bases and J 9 bases; nucleotides not matched to a gene: 7. From germline, CDR1 is KGHDR and CDR2 SFDVKD. Original data processing: How many nucleated cells were present was estimated from reference gene primer amplification. Generated by immunoSEQ multiplex PCR, the TCRdb table keeps only in-frame clones and is missing some. V and J calls and clone size are those listed in that table; D and trimming were worked out from the DNA. The repertoire holds more than 150,000 clones, with approximately 80% as singletons.

This clonotype was sampled from a man aged 55 to 69 who had been exposed to COVID-19. Sequencing was done on a sample of PBMCs or T cells enriched from blood (not recorded which). V gene TRBV24-1 combines with J gene TRBJ2-1, with 8 bases fitting TRBD2. CDR3 in amino acids: CATSEGGRIGEQFF. Written as DNA, the CDR3 is TGTGCCACCAGTGAAGGCGGGAGGATCGGTGAGCAGTTCTTC.